Following are 15 T cell receptor beta chains from one sample sequenced in a study of response to subunit inactivated influenza vaccine. TCRdb independently ran MiXCR on the RT-PCR reads; one entry per CDR3 protein. Of some 640,000 distinct CDR3 sequences in the sample, approximately 15% were seen once. Specimen: PBMCs from blood, collected around 14 days before vaccination. These receptors all stem from a man between 45 and 60 years old who received an inactivated influenza vaccine.

The sample holds a few counts of this clonotype. The chain has TRBV4-3 and TRBJ1-4; D not resolved. CDR3 length: 15 residues. CDR1 is LGHNA, CDR2 YSLEER, per germline. Trimming pared 3 bases from V and 10 bases from J, leaving 18 bases between. CDR3 DNA: TGCGCCAGCAGCCAGGATAGTTTTTTAAGTGGAAAACTGTTTTTT. This encodes CASSQDSFLSGKLFF.

This clonotype was recorded a few times. The CDR3 nucleotides are TGTGCCAGCAGACAAGGACAGGCTTATGGCTACACCTTC. The encoded protein is CASRQGQAYGYTF. This chain connects TRBV6-6 to TRBJ1-2; 7 bases align to TRBD1. Germline V gene data show CDR1 as MNHNY and CDR2 as SVGAGI (reference sequence). CDR3 length: 13 amino acids. The V and J ends lost 6 bases and 5 bases, in that order; junction bases with no gene match: 6.

A few counts support this clonotype. The chain is built from TRBV3-1 and TRBJ1-1; TRBD1 is a possible D gene (6 bases). V was clipped by 2 bases and J by 5 bases, with 21 bases between them. The germline gives CDR1 LGHDT, CDR2 YNNKEL (reference sequence). This CDR3 spans 17 amino acids. Written as DNA, the CDR3 is TGTGCCAGCAGCCAACCCCCACTAACAGGGCTTGGGACTGAAGCTTTCTTT. Translation: CASSQPPLTGLGTEAFF.

This chain joins TRBV7-9 and TRBJ2-7; TRBD2 matches at 7 bases. CDR1 and CDR2 from the germline V gene are SEHNR and FQNEAQ (reference sequence). The J segment lost 0 bases and the V segment lost 5 bases, leaving 10 bases of the junction unmatched. The CDR3 spans 16 residues. The CDR3 sequence is CASSAPLGGNSYEQYF. CDR3 coding DNA: TGTGCCAGCAGCGCCCCGTTGGGGGGGAACTCCTACGAGCAGTACTTC.

Points on this clonotype: A read error is possible here, since a much larger clone lies one base away. V is TRBV12-3 or TRBV12-4 and J is TRBJ2-7, with a possible D match to TRBD2 (5 bases). The CDR3 is 15 residues long. CDR3 nucleotides: TGTGCCAGCTCGTCTTCGGGGTCGATGTCCTGCGAGCAGTACTTC. This encodes CASSSSGSMSCEQYF.

In the case of this clonotype: A read error is possible here, since a much larger clone lies one base away. The rearrangement uses TRBV5-1 and TRBJ2-7, with D tentatively TRBD2 (6 bases). Germline V gene sequence: CDR1 SGHRS, CDR2 YFSETQ. The CDR3 is made up of 17 amino acids. Between the trimmed V and J ends, which lost 3 bases and 0 bases, there was a span of 19 bases. CDR3 residues: CASSSGDVRSFSYEQYF. The DNA of the CDR3 is TGCGCCAGCAGCTCGGGGGACGTGCGGAGCTTCTCCTACGAGCAGTACTTC.

This clonotype was counted a few times. CDR3 DNA: TGCGCCAGCAGCCCCCGGGACAGGGTACGAGAGACCCAGTACTTC. Residues: CASSPRDRVRETQYF. The genes are TRBV5-1 and TRBJ2-5; 9 bases fit TRBD1. Germline CDR1 and CDR2: SGHRS and YFSETQ. Unmatched junction bases numbered 8, after V lost 4 bases and J lost 4 bases. CDR3 size: 15 residues.

This clonotype was observed a few times. The chain is built from TRBV5-1 and TRBJ2-7; D remains ambiguous. Germline CDR1 SGHRS, CDR2 YFSETQ. The CDR3 consists of 15 residues. V gave up 3 bases and J gave up 2 bases, with 15 bases separating them. The CDR3 sequence: CASSSEPHSTYEQYF. CDR3 coding DNA: TGCGCCAGCAGCTCCGAACCGCACAGTACCTACGAGCAGTACTTC. The variable domain in full, with the rest retrieved from reference TRBV5-1 and TRBJ2-7, is KAGVTQTPRYLIKTRGQQVTLSCSPISGHRSVSWYQQTPGQGLQFLFEYFSETQRNKGNFPGRFSGRQFSNSRSEMNVSTLELGDSALYLCASSSEPHSTYEQYFGPGTRLTVT.

This clonotype was detected only a few times. The chain is built from TRBV10-3 and TRBJ2-3; D may match TRBD1 or TRBD2 (6 bases each). V was clipped by 0 bases and J by 3 bases, with 13 bases between them. Germline assignment: CDR1 ENHRY and CDR2 SYGVKD. This CDR3 contains 16 residues. CDR3 amino acids: CAISESLGGATDTQYF. The CDR3 DNA is TGTGCCATCAGTGAGTCTCTGGGGGGCGCGACAGATACGCAGTATTTT.

This clonotype came up many times. The chain's CDR3 is CATSRDGLAREQYF. The CDR3 DNA reads TGTGCCACCAGCAGAGATGGGCTAGCCCGAGAGCAGTACTTC. This chain uses TRBV15 with TRBJ2-7, with TRBD2 as a possible D gene (5 bases). V dropped 0 bases and J dropped 7 bases, with 13 bases sitting between them. CDR3 length: 14 residues. The germline V gene encodes CDR1 LNHNV and CDR2 YYDKDF (reference sequence).

This clonotype was picked up many times. The rearrangement joins TRBV5-6 to TRBJ1-3; the D is unclear. Germline assignment: CDR1 SGHDT and CDR2 YYEEEE. The CDR3 spans 13 residues. V was clipped by 3 bases and J by 1 base, with 5 bases between them. CDR3 sequence: CASSSRSGNTIYF. The CDR3 nucleotides read TGTGCCAGCAGCTCCCGTTCTGGAAACACCATATATTTT. The full variable domain, completed using reference TRBV5-6 and TRBJ1-3, is DAGVTQSPTHLIKTRGQQVTLRCSPKSGHDTVSWYQQALGQGPQFIFQYYEEEERQRGNFPDRFSGHQFPNYSSELNVNALLLGDSALYLCASSSRSGNTIYFGEGSWLTVV.

The V and J genes are TRBV11-2 and TRBJ2-1; 9 bases line up with TRBD2. With 5 bases clipped from V and 8 bases from J, the junction kept 13 bases outside the gene matches. The CDR3 covers 16 residues. CDR1 is SGHAT and CDR2 is FQNNGV in the germline V gene. CDR3 nucleotides: TGTGCCAGCAGCCCACTATCGGGACTAGCCACCTATGAGCAGTTCTTC. Residues: CASSPLSGLATYEQFF.

This clonotype was seen a handful of times. The chain has TRBV6-2 or TRBV6-3 and TRBJ2-7; 9 bases line up with TRBD1. Germline lookup yields CDR1 MNHEY and CDR2 SVGEGT. CDR3 length: 13 residues. V lost 5 bases, J lost 6 bases, and 5 bases stayed unmatched. CDR3 nucleotides: TGTGCCAGCAGTCCGGACAGGGGAGGCGAGCAGTACTTC. The encoded protein is CASSPDRGGEQYF.

The chain couples TRBV6-2 or TRBV6-3 to TRBJ2-5; D is uncertain. The germline V and J ends were trimmed by 5 bases and 5 bases, with 6 bases remaining between them. Germline CDR1 reads MNHEY; CDR2 reads SVGEGT. This CDR3 is built from 11 residues. In DNA form, the CDR3 reads TGTGCCAGCAGTCACGATGAGACCCAGTACTTC. This translates into CASSHDETQYF.

V and J are TRBV7-2 and TRBJ2-5, with 10 bases that match TRBD2. V lost 3 bases and J lost 5; bases outside the gene matches: 9. CDR3 length: 16 residues. Germline-derived CDR1 and CDR2 are SGHTA and FQGNSA. The CDR3 spells CASSLDQREGRETQYF. The CDR3, as DNA: TGTGCCAGCAGCTTGGACCAGCGGGAGGGCAGGGAGACCCAGTACTTC.